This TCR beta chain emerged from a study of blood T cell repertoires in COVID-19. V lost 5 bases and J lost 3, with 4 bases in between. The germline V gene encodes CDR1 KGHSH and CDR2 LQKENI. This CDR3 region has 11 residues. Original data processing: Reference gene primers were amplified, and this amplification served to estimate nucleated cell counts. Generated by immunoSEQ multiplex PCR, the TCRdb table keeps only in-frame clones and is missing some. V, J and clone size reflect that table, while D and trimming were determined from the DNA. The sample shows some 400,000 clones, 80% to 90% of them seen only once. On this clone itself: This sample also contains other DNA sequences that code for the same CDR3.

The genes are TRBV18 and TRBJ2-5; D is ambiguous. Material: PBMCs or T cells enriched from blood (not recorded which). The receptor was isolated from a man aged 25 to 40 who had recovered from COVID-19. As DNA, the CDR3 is TGTGCCAGCTCATCAGAAGAGACCCAGTACTTC. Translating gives CASSSEETQYF. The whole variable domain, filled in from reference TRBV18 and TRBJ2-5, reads NAGVMQNPRHLVRRRGQEARLRCSPMKGHSHVYWYRQLPEEGLKFMVYLQKENIIDESGMPKERFSAEFPKEGPSILRIQQVVRGDSAAYFCASSSEETQYFGPGTRLLVL.